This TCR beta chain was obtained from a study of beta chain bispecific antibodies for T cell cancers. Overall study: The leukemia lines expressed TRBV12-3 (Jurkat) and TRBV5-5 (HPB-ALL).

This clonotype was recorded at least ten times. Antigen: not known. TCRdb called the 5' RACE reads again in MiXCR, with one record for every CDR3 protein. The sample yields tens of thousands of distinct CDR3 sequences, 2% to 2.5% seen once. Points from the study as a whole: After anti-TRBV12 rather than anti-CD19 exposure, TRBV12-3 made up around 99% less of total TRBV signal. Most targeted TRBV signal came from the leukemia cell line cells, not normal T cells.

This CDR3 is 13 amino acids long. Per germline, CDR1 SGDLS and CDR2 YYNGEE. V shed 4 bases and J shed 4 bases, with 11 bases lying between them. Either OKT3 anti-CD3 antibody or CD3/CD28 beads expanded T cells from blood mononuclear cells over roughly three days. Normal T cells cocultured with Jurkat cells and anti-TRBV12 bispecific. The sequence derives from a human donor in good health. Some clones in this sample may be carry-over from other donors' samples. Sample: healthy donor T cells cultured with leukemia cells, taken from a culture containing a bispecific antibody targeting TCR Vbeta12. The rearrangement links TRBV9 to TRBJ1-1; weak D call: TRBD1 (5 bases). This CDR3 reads CASSKKGFTEAFF. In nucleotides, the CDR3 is TGTGCCAGCAGCAAGAAGGGGTTCACTGAAGCTTTCTTT.